This TCR beta chain is from a study of T cells in Graves' hyperthyroidism and ophthalmopathy. Study context: Initial diagnosis, before any treatment, was when peripheral blood was collected. Broader study findings: Most clonotypes that expanded in the thyroid above 0.001 also showed up in blood.

This clonotype was seen repeatedly, ten times or more. Its antigen remains unknown. In germline, CDR1 is SQVTM, CDR2 ANQGSEA. This CDR3 has 11 residues. V was clipped by 5 bases and J by 5 bases, with 9 bases between them. PBMCs were derived from 7.5 to 10 ml fresh peripheral blood. Amplified TCR beta CDR3 regions came from RNA transcripts. With the HTBI primer set, the TCR CDR3 went through a first round of RT-PCR. TCRdb independently ran MiXCR on the multiplex PCR reads; one entry per CDR3 protein. The sample includes hundreds of thousands of distinct CDR3 sequences, roughly 40% of them seen just once.

This TCR was sampled from a man younger than 35 with Graves' hyperthyroidism. The chain employs TRBV29-1 and TRBJ2-5; the D gene is possibly TRBD1 (5 bases). Sequenced material: blood. The CDR3 DNA reads TGCAGCGTTCCACAGGTTGAGACCCAGTACTTC. Its translation: CSVPQVETQYF. Using reference TRBV29-1 and TRBJ2-5 for the parts outside the CDR3, the full variable domain is SAVISQKPSRDICQRGTSLTIQCQVDSQVTMMFWYRQQPGQSLTLIATANQGSEATYESGFVIDKFPISRPNLTFSTLTVSNMSPEDSSIYLCSVPQVETQYFGPGTRLLVL.